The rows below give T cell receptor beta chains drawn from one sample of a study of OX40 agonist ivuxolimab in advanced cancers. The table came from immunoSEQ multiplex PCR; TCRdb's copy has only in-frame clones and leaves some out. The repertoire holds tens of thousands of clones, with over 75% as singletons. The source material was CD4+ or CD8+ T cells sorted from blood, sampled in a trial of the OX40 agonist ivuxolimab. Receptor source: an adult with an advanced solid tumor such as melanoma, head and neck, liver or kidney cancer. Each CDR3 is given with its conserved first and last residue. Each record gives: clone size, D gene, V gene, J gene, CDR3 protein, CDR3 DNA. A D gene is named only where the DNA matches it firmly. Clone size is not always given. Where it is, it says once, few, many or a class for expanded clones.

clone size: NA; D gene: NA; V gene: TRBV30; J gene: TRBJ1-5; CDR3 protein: CAWSEQGGGNQPQHF; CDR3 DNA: TGTGCCTGGAGTGAACAGGGAGGGGGCAATCAGCCCCAGCATTTT
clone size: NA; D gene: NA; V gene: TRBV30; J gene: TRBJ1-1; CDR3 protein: CAWSAPQGKNTEAFF; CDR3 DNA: TGTGCCTGGAGTGCCCCACAGGGAAAGAACACTGAAGCTTTCTTT
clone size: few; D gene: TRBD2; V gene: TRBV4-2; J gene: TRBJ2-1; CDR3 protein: CASSHNSAGGAPEQFF; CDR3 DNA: TGTGCCAGCAGCCACAACTCAGCGGGAGGGGCGCCTGAGCAGTTCTTC
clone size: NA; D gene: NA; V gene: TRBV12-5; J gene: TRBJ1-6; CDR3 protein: CASGPGQGYNSPLHF; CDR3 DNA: TGTGCTAGTGGTCCCGGGCAGGGGTATAATTCACCCCTCCACTTT
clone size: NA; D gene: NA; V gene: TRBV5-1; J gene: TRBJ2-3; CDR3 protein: CASSLGLDASTDTQYF; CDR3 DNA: TGCGCCAGCAGCTTGGGACTCGACGCCAGCACAGATACGCAGTATTTT
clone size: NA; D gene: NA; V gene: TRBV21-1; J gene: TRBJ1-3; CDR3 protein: CASSKNIQPGNTIYF; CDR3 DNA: TGTGCCAGCAGCAAAAACATACAGCCTGGAAACACCATATATTTT
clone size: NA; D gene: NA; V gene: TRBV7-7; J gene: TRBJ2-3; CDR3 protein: CASSPQEASTDTQYF; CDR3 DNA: TGTGCTAGCAGCCCCCAGGAGGCTAGCACAGATACGCAGTATTTT
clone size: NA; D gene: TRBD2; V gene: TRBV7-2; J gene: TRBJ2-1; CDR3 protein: CASSVWTSGRTAEQFF; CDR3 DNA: TGTGCCAGCAGCGTCTGGACTAGCGGGAGGACGGCTGAGCAGTTCTTC
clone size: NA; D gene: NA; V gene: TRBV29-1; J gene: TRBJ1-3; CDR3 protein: CSVIGGSGNTIYF; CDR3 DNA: TGCAGCGTGATCGGGGGATCTGGAAACACCATATATTTT
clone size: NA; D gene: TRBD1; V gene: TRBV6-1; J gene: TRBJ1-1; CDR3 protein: CASNGQGAAEAFF; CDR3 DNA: TGTGCCAGCAACGGACAGGGGGCCGCTGAAGCTTTCTTT
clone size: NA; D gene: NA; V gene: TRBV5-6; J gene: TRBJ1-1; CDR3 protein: CASSLYRGEAKAAEAFF; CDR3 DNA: TGTGCCAGCAGCTTGTATAGGGGAGAGGCGAAAGCGGCTGAAGCTTTCTTT
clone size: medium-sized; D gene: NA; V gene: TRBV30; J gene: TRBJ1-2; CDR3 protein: CAWSWEGGYTF; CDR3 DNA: TGTGCCTGGAGTTGGGAGGGTGGCTACACCTTC
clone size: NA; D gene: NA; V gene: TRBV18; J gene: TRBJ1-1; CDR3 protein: CASAPGVNTEAFF; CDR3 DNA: TGTGCCAGCGCCCCGGGGGTGAACACTGAAGCTTTCTTT
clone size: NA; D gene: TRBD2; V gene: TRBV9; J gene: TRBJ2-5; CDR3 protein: CASSVERGQETQYF; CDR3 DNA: TGTGCCAGCAGCGTAGAGCGGGGGCAAGAGACCCAGTACTTC
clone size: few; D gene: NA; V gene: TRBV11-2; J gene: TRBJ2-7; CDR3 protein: CASSSLRGYEQYF; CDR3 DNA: TGTGCCAGCAGCTCTCTTCGAGGGTACGAGCAGTACTTC
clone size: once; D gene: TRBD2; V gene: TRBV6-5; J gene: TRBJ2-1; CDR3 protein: CASSYREGSYNEQFF; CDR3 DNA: TGTGCCAGCAGTTATCGGGAGGGCTCCTACAATGAGCAGTTCTTC
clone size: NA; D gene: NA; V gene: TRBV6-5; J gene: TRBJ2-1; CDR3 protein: CASSMWGSYNEQFF; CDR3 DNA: TGTGCCAGCAGTATGTGGGGCTCCTACAATGAGCAGTTCTTC
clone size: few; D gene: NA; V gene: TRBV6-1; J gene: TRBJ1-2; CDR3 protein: CASSEVGRGSQGYTF; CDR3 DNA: TGTGCCAGCAGTGAAGTGGGGCGAGGGAGTCAAGGCTACACCTTC
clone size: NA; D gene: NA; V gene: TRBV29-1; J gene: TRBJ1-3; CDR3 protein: CSVGSRSSGNTIYF; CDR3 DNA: TGCAGCGTTGGGTCGCGGTCCTCTGGAAACACCATATATTTT
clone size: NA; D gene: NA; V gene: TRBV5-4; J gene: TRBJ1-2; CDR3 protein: CASSSQTAPYGYTF; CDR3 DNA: TGTGCCAGCAGCTCACAGACAGCTCCCTATGGCTACACCTTC
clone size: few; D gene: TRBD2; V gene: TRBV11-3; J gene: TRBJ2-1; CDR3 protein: CASSLERVAGRPSSYNEQFF; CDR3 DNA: TGTGCCAGCAGCTTAGAGCGGGTAGCGGGACGCCCCAGCTCCTACAATGAGCAGTTCTTC
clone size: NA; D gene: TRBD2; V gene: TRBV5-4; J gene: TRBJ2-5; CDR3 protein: CASGLAGIQETQYF; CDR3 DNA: TGTGCCAGTGGACTAGCGGGAATTCAAGAGACCCAGTACTTC
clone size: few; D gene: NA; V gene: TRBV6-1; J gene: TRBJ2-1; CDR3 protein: CASSELSLTRAIGDYANEQFF; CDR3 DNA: TGTGCCAGCAGTGAATTATCTTTAACGAGGGCTATAGGAGATTATGCCAATGAGCAGTTCTTC
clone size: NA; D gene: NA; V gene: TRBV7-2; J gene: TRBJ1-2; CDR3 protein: CASAPRLNGGYTF; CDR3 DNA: TGTGCCAGCGCCCCGAGGCTTAATGGTGGCTACACCTTC
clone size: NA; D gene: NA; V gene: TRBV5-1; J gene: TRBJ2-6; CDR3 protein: CASSAGSYISGANVLTF; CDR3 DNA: TGCGCCAGCAGCGCGGGTTCCTATATCTCTGGGGCCAACGTCCTGACTTTC
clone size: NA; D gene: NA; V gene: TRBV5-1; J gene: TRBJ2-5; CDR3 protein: CASSNPGGGQETQYF; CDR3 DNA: TGCGCCAGCAGCAACCCTGGAGGGGGGCAGGAGACCCAGTACTTC
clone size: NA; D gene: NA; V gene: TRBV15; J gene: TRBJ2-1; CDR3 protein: CATSRVGNEQFF; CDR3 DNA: TGTGCCACCAGCAGAGTTGGAAATGAGCAGTTCTTC
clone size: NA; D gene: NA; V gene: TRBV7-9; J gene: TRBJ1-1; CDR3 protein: CASSLWSQWNTEAFF; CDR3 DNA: TGTGCCAGCAGCTTGTGGTCACAATGGAACACTGAAGCTTTCTTT
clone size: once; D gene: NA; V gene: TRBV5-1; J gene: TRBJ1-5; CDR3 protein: CASSRRTERNQPQHF; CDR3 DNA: TGTGCCAGCAGCCGGAGGACAGAGCGCAATCAGCCCCAGCATTTT
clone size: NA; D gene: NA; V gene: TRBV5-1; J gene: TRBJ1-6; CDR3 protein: CASRYDRGPSSSYNSPLHF; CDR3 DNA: TGCGCCAGCAGATACGACAGAGGCCCTTCGAGCTCCTATAATTCACCCCTCCACTTT
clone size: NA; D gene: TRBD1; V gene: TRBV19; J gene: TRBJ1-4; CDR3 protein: CASSNDRGATNEKLFF; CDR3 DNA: TGTGCCAGTAGTAACGACAGGGGGGCAACTAATGAAAAACTGTTTTTT
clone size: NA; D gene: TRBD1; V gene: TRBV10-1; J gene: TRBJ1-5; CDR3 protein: CASSEPYCQGVRQPQHF; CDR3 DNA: TGCGCCAGCAGTGAGCCCTACTGTCAGGGGGTACGGCAGCCCCAGCATTTT
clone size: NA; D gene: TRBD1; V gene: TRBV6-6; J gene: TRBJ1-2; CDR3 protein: CASLPRTGSVYGYTF; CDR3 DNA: TGTGCCAGTCTACCTAGGACAGGATCAGTATATGGCTACACCTTC
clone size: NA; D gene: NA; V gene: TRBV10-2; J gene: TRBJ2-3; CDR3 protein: CASSDYPQSSYTDTQYF; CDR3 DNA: TGCGCCAGCAGTGATTACCCGCAAAGTTCGTACACAGATACGCAGTATTTT
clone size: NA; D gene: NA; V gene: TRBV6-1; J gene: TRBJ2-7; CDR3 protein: CASSEQMADSYEQYF; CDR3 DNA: TGTGCCAGCAGTGAACAAATGGCAGACTCCTACGAGCAGTACTTC
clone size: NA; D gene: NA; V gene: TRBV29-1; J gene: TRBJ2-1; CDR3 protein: CSVKDEQFF; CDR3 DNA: TGCAGCGTTAAAGATGAGCAGTTCTTC
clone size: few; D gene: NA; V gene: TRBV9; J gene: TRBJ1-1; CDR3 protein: CASSVDGHKAFF; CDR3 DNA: TGTGCCAGCAGCGTAGATGGCCATAAAGCTTTCTTT
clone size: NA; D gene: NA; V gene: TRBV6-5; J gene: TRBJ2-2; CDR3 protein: CASKLGAWNTGELFF; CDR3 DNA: TGTGCCAGCAAGCTTGGGGCCTGGAACACCGGGGAGCTGTTTTTT
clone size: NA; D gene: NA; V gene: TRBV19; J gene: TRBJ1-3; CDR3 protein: CASSKRTVSGNTIYF; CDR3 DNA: TGTGCCAGTAGTAAACGGACAGTGTCTGGAAACACCATATATTTT
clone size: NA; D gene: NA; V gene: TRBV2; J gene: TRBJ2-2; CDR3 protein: CASSARGRNTGELFF; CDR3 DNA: TGTGCCAGCAGTGCTCGGGGGAGGAACACCGGGGAGCTGTTTTTT
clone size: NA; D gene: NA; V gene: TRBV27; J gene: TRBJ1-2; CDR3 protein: CASSWGDRTTKAGYTF; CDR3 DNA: TGTGCCAGCAGTTGGGGGGATCGGACTACCAAAGCGGGCTACACCTTC
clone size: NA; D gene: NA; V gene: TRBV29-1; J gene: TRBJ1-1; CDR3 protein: CSVVTQGTEAFF; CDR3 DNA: TGCAGCGTCGTCACCCAAGGGACTGAAGCTTTCTTT
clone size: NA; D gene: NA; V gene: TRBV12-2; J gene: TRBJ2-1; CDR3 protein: CASRFRIPGNEQFF; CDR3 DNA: TGTGCAAGTCGCTTTAGAATACCGGGCAATGAGCAGTTCTTC
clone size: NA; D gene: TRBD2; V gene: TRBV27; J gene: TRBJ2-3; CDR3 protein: CASSRDPRLAGRTDTQYF; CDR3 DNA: TGTGCCAGCAGCCGCGACCCCCGACTAGCGGGACGCACAGATACGCAGTATTTT
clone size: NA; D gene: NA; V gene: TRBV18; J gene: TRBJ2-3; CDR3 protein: CASSPLAQVADTQYF; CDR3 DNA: TGTGCCAGCTCACCACTAGCCCAGGTGGCAGATACGCAGTATTTT
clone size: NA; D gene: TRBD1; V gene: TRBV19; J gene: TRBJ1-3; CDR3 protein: CASSIGQGSGNTIYF; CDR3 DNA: TGTGCCAGTAGTATAGGACAGGGGAGTGGAAACACCATATATTTT
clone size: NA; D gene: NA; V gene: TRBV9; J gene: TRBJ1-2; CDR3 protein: CASSVDNYGYTF; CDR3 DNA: TGTGCCAGCAGCGTAGATAACTATGGCTACACCTTC
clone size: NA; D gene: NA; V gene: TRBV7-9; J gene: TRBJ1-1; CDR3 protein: CASSPGGRIVF; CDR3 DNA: TGTGCCAGCAGCCCCGGCGGTCGTATCGTCTTT
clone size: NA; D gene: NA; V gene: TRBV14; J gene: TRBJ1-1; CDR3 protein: CASSQDTRVVTEAFF; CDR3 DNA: TGTGCCAGCAGCCAAGATACGAGGGTAGTTACTGAAGCTTTCTTT
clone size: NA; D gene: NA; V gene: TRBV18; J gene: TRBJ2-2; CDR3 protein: CASSPEGLNAGELFF; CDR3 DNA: TGTGCCAGCTCACCGGAGGGATTGAACGCCGGGGAGCTGTTTTTT
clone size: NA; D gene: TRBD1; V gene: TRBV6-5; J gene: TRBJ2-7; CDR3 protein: CASSRPGQGSAEQYF; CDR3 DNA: TGTGCCAGCAGTCGACCGGGACAGGGGTCTGCCGAGCAGTACTTC
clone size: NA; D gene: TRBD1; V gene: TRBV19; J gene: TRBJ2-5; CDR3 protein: CATQPTGTGQETQYF; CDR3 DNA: TGTGCCACCCAACCGACCGGGACAGGCCAAGAGACCCAGTACTTC
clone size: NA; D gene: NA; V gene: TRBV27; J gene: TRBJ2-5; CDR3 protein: CASGEREETQYF; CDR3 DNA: TGTGCCAGCGGCGAGCGAGAAGAGACCCAGTACTTC
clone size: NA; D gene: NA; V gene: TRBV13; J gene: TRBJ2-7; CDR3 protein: CASSPRPVTSHQVSYGQYF; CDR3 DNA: TGTGCCAGCAGCCCAAGACCCGTTACTAGTCATCAAGTGAGCTACGGGCAGTACTTC
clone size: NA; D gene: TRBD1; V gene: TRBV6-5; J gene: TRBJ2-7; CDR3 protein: CASSYSRTGPYEQYF; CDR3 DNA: TGTGCCAGCAGTTACTCGAGGACAGGGCCCTACGAGCAGTACTTC
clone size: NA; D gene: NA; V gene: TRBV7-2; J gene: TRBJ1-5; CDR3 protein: CASSLQGKQPQHF; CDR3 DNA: TGTGCCAGCAGCTTACAGGGAAAGCAGCCCCAGCATTTT
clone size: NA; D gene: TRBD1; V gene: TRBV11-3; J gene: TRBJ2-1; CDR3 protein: CASSSQGDRGSEQFF; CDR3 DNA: TGTGCCAGCAGCTCTCAAGGGGACAGGGGCAGTGAGCAGTTCTTC
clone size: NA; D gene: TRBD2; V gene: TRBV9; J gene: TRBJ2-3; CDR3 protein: CASSQSGTSGGGTDTQYF; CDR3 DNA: TGTGCCAGCAGCCAATCCGGGACTAGCGGGGGGGGCACAGATACGCAGTATTTT
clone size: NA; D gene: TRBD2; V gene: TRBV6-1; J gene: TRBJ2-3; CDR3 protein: CASTPGTSGTDTQYF; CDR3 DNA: TGTGCCAGCACCCCCGGGACTAGCGGCACAGATACGCAGTATTTT
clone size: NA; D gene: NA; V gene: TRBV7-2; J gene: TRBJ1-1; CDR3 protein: CASSANPNTEAFF; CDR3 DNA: TGTGCCAGCAGCGCGAACCCAAACACTGAAGCTTTCTTT